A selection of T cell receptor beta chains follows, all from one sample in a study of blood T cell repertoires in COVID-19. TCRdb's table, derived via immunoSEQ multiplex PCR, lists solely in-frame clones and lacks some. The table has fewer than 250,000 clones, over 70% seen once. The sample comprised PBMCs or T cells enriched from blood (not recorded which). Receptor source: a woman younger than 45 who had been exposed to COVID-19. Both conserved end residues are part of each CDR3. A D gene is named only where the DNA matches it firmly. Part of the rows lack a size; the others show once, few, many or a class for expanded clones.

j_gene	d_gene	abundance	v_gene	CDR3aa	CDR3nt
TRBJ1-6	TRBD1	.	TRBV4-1	CASSQNNRGDSPLHF	TGCGCCAGCAGCCAAAATAACAGGGGCGATTCACCCCTCCACTTT
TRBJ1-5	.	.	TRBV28	CASSQGGRQPQHF	TGTGCCAGCAGCCAGGGCGGTCGTCAGCCCCAGCATTTT
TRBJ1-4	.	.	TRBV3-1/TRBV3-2	CASSQAGGELFF	TGTGCCAGCAGCCAAGCCGGGGGGGAACTGTTTTTT
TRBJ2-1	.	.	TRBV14	CASSQGRYSSYNEQFF	TGTGCCAGCAGCCAAGGCCGCTACAGCTCCTACAATGAGCAGTTCTTC
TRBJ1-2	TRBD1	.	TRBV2	CASRQGAQTNYGYTF	TGTGCCAGCAGGCAGGGGGCCCAAACGAACTATGGCTACACCTTC
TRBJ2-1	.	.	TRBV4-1	CASSQGSGVAGEQFF	TGCGCCAGCAGCCAAGGGAGTGGAGTAGCCGGTGAGCAGTTCTTC
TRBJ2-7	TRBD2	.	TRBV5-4	CASSSPGEGPYEQYF	TGTGCCAGCAGCTCACCCGGGGAGGGCCCCTACGAGCAGTACTTC
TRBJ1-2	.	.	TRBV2	CASSDSGEIGYTF	TGTGCCAGCAGTGATTCAGGGGAGATTGGCTACACCTTC
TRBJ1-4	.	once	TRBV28	CASSTTEKLFF	TGTGCCAGCAGCACGACGGAGAAACTGTTTTTT
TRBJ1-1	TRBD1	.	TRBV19	CASSNYRQGGNTEAFF	TGTGCCAGTAGTAACTACCGACAGGGAGGTAACACTGAAGCTTTCTTT
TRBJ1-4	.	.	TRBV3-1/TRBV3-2	CASSRDPVGAGEKLFF	TGTGCCAGCAGCCGAGACCCAGTGGGGGCGGGTGAAAAACTGTTTTTT
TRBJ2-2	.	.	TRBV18	CASSPQGVGTGELFF	TGTGCCAGCTCACCGCAGGGCGTTGGGACCGGGGAGCTGTTTTTT
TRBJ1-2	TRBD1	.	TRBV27	CASRPTGTGGQGGYTF	TGTGCCAGCAGACCAACCGGGACAGGGGGTCAGGGTGGCTACACCTTC
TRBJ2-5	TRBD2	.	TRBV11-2	CASSLDGLEGTQYF	TGTGCCAGCAGCTTAGACGGACTAGAAGGGACCCAGTACTTC
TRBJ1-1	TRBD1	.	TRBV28	CASSSTWTGMGTNTEAFF	TGTGCCAGCAGTTCGACCTGGACAGGAATGGGGACGAACACTGAAGCTTTCTTT
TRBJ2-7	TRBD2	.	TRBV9	CASSVSGAEGEQYF	TGTGCCAGCAGCGTTAGCGGGGCCGAAGGGGAGCAGTACTTC
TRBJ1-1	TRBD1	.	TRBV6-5	CASSRQGGTEAFF	TGTGCCAGCAGTAGACAGGGGGGAACTGAAGCTTTCTTT
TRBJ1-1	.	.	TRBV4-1	CASRQLLGEAFF	TGCGCCAGCAGACAGCTACTTGGAGAAGCTTTCTTT
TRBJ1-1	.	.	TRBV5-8	CASSLVLLSMNTEAFF	TGTGCCAGCAGCTTGGTTTTGCTATCCATGAACACTGAAGCTTTCTTT
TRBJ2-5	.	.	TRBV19	CEVAEKFQETQYF	TGTGAAGTAGCGGAGAAGTTTCAAGAGACCCAGTACTTC
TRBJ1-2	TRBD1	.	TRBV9	CASSVGDSLLRGGSGYTF	TGTGCCAGCAGCGTAGGGGACAGTCTTCTTCGTGGGGGCAGTGGCTACACCTTC
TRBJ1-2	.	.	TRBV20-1	CSASPGHENYGYTF	TGCAGTGCTAGTCCGGGACACGAAAACTATGGCTACACCTTC
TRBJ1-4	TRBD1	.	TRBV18	CASSNRGPATNEKLFF	TGTGCCAGCTCAAACAGGGGGCCCGCAACTAATGAAAAACTGTTTTTT
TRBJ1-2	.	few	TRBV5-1	CASSSAGNAYGYTF	TGCGCCAGCAGCTCGGCAGGGAACGCCTATGGCTACACCTTC
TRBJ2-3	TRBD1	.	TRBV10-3	CAISGETGGLGGDTQYF	TGTGCCATCAGTGGTGAGACAGGGGGCCTAGGTGGAGATACGCAGTATTTT
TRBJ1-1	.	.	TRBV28	CASSLNRKNTEAFF	TGTGCCAGCAGTCTAAACAGGAAGAACACTGAAGCTTTCTTT
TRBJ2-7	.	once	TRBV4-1	CASSQVAVSYEQYF	TGCGCCAGCAGCCAAGTAGCGGTGTCCTACGAGCAGTACTTC
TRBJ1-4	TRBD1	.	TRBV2	CASSTGTGVEKLFF	TGTGCCAGCAGTACCGGGACAGGGGTTGAAAAACTGTTTTTT
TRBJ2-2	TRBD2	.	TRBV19	CASSISAGVGTGELFF	TGTGCCAGTAGTATATCGGCGGGAGTGGGGACCGGGGAGCTGTTTTTT
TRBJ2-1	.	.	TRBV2	CASRTPRRSSYNEQFF	TGTGCCAGCAGGACCCCGCGGAGGAGCTCCTACAATGAGCAGTTCTTC
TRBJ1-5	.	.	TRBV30	CAWSSGLSNQPQHF	TGTGCCTGGAGTTCGGGACTTAGCAATCAGCCCCAGCATTTT
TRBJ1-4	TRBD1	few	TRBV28	CASSLPGQVEKLFF	TGTGCCAGCAGTTTGCCGGGACAGGTTGAAAAACTGTTTTTT
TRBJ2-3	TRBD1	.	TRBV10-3	CAISPNTGAATDTQYF	TGTGCCATCAGTCCTAATACAGGGGCGGCCACAGATACGCAGTATTTT
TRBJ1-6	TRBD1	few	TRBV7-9	CASSASPGQSYSPLHF	TGTGCCAGCAGCGCCTCGCCGGGACAGTCTTATTCACCCCTCCACTTT
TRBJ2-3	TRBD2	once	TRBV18	CASSPALAGITDTQYF	TGTGCCAGCTCACCCGCACTAGCGGGTATCACAGATACGCAGTATTTT
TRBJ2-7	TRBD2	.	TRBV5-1	CASSFGREIGEQYF	TGCGCCAGCAGCTTTGGGCGGGAGATTGGCGAGCAGTACTTC
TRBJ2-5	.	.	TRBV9	CASSVAGAETQYF	TGTGCCAGCAGCGTAGCGGGAGCGGAGACCCAGTACTTC
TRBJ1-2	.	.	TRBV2	CASSEHRDNYGYTF	TGTGCCAGCAGTGAACACCGAGATAACTATGGCTACACCTTC
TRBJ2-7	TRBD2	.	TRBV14	CASSQDGGSRSYEQYF	TGTGCCAGCAGCCAAGACGGGGGGAGTAGGTCCTACGAGCAGTACTTC
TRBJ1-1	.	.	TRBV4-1	CASSQDNRRGTEAFF	TGCGCCAGCAGCCAAGATAACAGGAGGGGAACTGAAGCTTTCTTT
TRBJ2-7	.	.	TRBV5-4	CASSLDSSSYEQYF	TGTGCCAGCTCCCTGGACAGTTCATCCTACGAGCAGTACTTC
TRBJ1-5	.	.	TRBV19	CASSGQHNQPQHF	TGTGCCAGTAGTGGACAGCACAATCAGCCCCAGCATTTT
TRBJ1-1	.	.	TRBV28	CASSLQGGNTEAFF	TGTGCCAGCAGTTTACAGGGCGGGAACACTGAAGCTTTCTTT
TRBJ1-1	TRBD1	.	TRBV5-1	CASRYGQANTEAFF	TGCGCCAGCAGATATGGACAGGCGAACACTGAAGCTTTCTTT
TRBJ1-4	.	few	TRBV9	CASSVLGTSTNEKLFF	TGTGCCAGCAGCGTATTAGGGACATCAACTAATGAAAAACTGTTTTTT
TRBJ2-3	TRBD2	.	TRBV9	CASSPFAGGTDTQYF	TGTGCCAGCAGCCCCTTTGCGGGAGGCACAGATACGCAGTATTTT
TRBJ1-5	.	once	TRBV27	CASGLRENQPQHF	TGTGCCAGCGGCCTTAGGGAGAATCAGCCCCAGCATTTT
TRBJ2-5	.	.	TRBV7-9	CASSPNWGPGQETQYF	TGTGCCAGCAGCCCCAACTGGGGGCCTGGGCAAGAGACCCAGTACTTC
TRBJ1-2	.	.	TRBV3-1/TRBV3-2	CASSQDAQGVYYGYTF	TGTGCCAGCAGCCAGGACGCGCAGGGTGTCTACTATGGCTACACCTTC
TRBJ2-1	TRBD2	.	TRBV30	CAWSSGTSGGDEQFF	TGTGCCTGGAGCTCCGGGACTAGCGGGGGCGATGAGCAGTTCTTC
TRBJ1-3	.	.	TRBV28	CASSLFGSGNTIYF	TGTGCCAGCAGTTTATTCGGCTCTGGAAACACCATATATTTT
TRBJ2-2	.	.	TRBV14	CASSQVPTGELFF	TGTGCCAGCAGCCAAGTTCCTACCGGGGAGCTGTTTTTT
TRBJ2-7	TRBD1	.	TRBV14	CASSQVRRLGGLTRQYF	TGTGCCAGCAGCCAAGTAAGGCGTCTAGGGGGCTTAACAAGGCAGTACTTC
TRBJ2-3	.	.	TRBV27	CASSFSSGTQYF	TGTGCCAGCAGTTTTAGCTCTGGTACGCAGTATTTT
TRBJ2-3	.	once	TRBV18	CASLPEALKSTDTQYF	TGTGCCAGCTTACCCGAGGCCCTTAAAAGCACAGATACGCAGTATTTT
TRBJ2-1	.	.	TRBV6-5	CASSYSQGGFHNEQFF	TGTGCCAGCAGTTACTCCCAGGGGGGTTTCCACAATGAGCAGTTCTTC
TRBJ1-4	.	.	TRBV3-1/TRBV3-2	CASSQLFATNEKLFF	TGTGCCAGCAGCCAGCTATTTGCAACTAATGAAAAACTGTTTTTT